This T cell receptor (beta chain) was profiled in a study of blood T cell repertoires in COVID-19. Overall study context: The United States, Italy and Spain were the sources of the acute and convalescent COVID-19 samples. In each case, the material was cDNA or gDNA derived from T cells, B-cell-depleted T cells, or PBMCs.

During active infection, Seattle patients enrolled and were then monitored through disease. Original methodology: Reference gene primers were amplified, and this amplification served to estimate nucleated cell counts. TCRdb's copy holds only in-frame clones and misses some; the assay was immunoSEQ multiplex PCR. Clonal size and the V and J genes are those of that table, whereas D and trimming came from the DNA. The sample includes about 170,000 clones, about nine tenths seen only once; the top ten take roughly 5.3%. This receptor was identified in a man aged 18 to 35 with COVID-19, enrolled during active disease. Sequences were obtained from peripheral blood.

CDR3 amino acids: CASQTVGNTIYF. In DNA, the CDR3 is TGTGCCAGTCAGACTGTTGGAAACACCATATATTTT. This chain connects TRBV19 to TRBJ1-3; D gene ambiguous. Germline-derived CDR1 and CDR2 are LNHDA and SQIVND (reference sequence). The CDR3 extends over 12 amino acids. The V gene lost 8 bases and the J gene lost 3 bases, with 8 bases spanning the gap.